This paragraph covers one T cell receptor beta chain sequence. The sample is drawn from a study of cytomegalovirus exposure and HLA in healthy donors. This PCR relied on a set of 60 Vbeta primers and 13 Jbeta primers. Using immunoSEQ multiplex PCR, the repertoire was profiled, and TCRdb retains in-frame clones only, with some absent. Of approximately 130,000 clones listed, over 70% were seen once; the top ten hold approximately 1.7%. The V and J ends lost 4 bases and 5 bases, in that order; junction bases with no gene match: 7. Germline CDR1 reads MDHEN; CDR2 reads SYDVKM. The CDR3 runs to 14 residues.

V usage is TRBV28 and J usage is TRBJ2-5; 7 nucleotides agree with TRBD1. This sequence was found in a middle-aged woman in good health and CMV-seronegative. Sequencing input: PBMCs. The chain's CDR3 is CASSSQQGMETQYF. The CDR3 region has the DNA TGTGCCAGCAGTTCCCAACAGGGGATGGAGACCCAGTACTTC.